This T cell receptor beta chain was identified during a study of T cell responses to AZD1222 COVID-19 vaccine. Using immunoSEQ multiplex PCR, the repertoire was profiled, and TCRdb retains in-frame clones only, with some absent. The sample holds more than 80,000 clones, roughly 88% seen once. This receptor was identified in an adult who received the AZD1222 COVID-19 vaccine. Sequencing was performed on peripheral blood, taken 28 days after the second AZD1222 dose.

The CDR3 region is CASRQTGNQPQHF. In DNA, the CDR3 is TGTGCCAGCAGACAGACAGGTAATCAGCCCCAGCATTTT. This chain uses TRBV28 with TRBJ1-5, with a possible D match to TRBD1 (6 bases). Between the trimmed V and J ends, which lost 6 bases and 4 bases, there was a span of 10 bases. Germline CDR1 reads MDHEN; CDR2 reads SYDVKM. This CDR3 has 13 amino acids.